This T cell receptor beta chain comes out of a study of long-term antiretroviral therapy in people with HIV. Notes on the study in general: Within the repertoire, clones expanded before ART were dominant at all time points.

In regard to this clone: Its antigen remains unknown.

Version v3.0 of the immunoSEQ assay was performed at survey level. Method: immunoSEQ multiplex PCR; TCRdb's copy keeps in-frame clones and lacks some. In the table there are some 33,000 clones, 97% of which are singletons. Germline trimming cut 0 bases from V and 3 bases from J; bases unmatched to any gene: 5. CDR3 length equals 15 residues. In germline, CDR1 is PRHDT, CDR2 FYEKMQ (reference sequence). The sample was unsorted PBMCs, taken 7.6 years after starting antiretroviral therapy. This rearrangement joins TRBV13 to TRBJ2-7, with TRBD2 matching 7 bases. This receptor was taken from a man aged 25-45 years with HIV. The CDR3 reads CASSLGPGGSYEQYF. The DNA of the CDR3 is TGTGCCAGCAGCTTAGGCCCGGGCGGGAGCTACGAGCAGTACTTC.